Only a few counts were recorded for the clone carrying this TCR beta chain. Its antigen is not known. One heparinised blood draw, averaging about 116 mL, came from each donor. Sorting gave populations that all exceeded 98% purity. The sample comes from a study of beta chain features in type 1 diabetes. The study's findings and limits: There was no resolution here of whether HLA type influences TCRB rearrangement.

There are 13 residues in the CDR3. The ends were cut back, 8 bases at V and 6 bases at J, with 17 bases in the middle. Germline V lookup: CDR1 GTSNPN, CDR2 SVGIG (reference sequence). Reverse transcribing all isolated RNA meant expressed TCRB transcripts were sequenced. Approximately 3.9 million reads per sample were averaged for naive, central memory and regulatory samples. The assay was immunoSEQ multiplex PCR, and TCRdb's table has in-frame clones only and misses some. The sample records about 240,000 clones, 25% to 30% being singletons. This TCR derives from a man younger than 40 in good health. The genes are TRBV30 and TRBJ2-1; TRBD1 is a possible D gene (5 bases). Material: central memory CD4+ T cells from blood. Written as DNA, the CDR3 is TGTGCCCGTAAGGGGTTAGCCGCCAATGAGCAGTTCTTC. Translation: CARKGLAANEQFF.